The source of this TCR beta chain is a study of OX40 agonist ivuxolimab in advanced cancers. Findings and limits, study-wide: Some nonresponders likewise displayed low normalized T-cell clonal expansion. At doses 0.1 to 3.0 mg/kg, CD4+ and CD8+ clones expanded. CD8+ T cells were the subset that, on average, had more expanded clones than CD4+.

Germline values: CDR1 LNHDA, CDR2 SQIVND (reference sequence). Trimming left V 6 bases short and J 1 base short, with 13 bases between. The CDR3 sequence is 14 residues long. Generated by immunoSEQ multiplex PCR, the TCRdb table keeps only in-frame clones and is missing some. The repertoire includes 25,000 to 30,000 clones, more than 70% of them detected once, and around 17% sits in the top ten. The count of this clone is one. What it binds is unknown. The gene calls are TRBV19 and TRBJ2-7, with D tentatively TRBD2 (6 bases). The sequence derives from an adult with an advanced solid tumor such as melanoma, head and neck, liver or kidney cancer. Material: CD4+ or CD8+ T cells sorted from blood, obtained in a trial of the OX40 agonist ivuxolimab. The DNA for the CDR3 is TGTGCCAGTAGCCCCGTCGGGAGTTCCTACGAGCAGTACTTC. Protein: CASSPVGSSYEQYF.